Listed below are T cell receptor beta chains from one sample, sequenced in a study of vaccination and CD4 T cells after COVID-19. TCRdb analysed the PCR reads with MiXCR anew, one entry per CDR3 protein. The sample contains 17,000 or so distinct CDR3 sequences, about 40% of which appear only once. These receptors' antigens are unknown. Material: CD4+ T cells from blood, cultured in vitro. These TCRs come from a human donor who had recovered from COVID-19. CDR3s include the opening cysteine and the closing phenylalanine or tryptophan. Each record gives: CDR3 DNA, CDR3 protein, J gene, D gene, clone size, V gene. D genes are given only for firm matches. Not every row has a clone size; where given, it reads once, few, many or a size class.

CDR3nt: TGTGCCAGCAGCCCCTACAGGGGGGCCAATGAAAAACTGTTTTTT
CDR3aa: CASSPYRGANEKLFF
j_gene: TRBJ1-4
d_gene: TRBD1
abundance: -
v_gene: TRBV7-3

CDR3nt: TGTGCCAGCAGCGTAGGAAGCCAAGCTTGGACTGAAGCTTTCTTT
CDR3aa: CASSVGSQAWTEAFF
j_gene: TRBJ1-1
d_gene: -
abundance: -
v_gene: TRBV9

CDR3nt: TGTGCCAGCAGCCCTAGACAGGGGGGCGAATCACCCCTCCACTTT
CDR3aa: CASSPRQGGESPLHF
j_gene: TRBJ1-6
d_gene: TRBD1
abundance: -
v_gene: TRBV28

CDR3nt: TGTGCTAGTGGGTCGACAGGGTTGAGTGGCTACACCTTC
CDR3aa: CASGSTGLSGYTF
j_gene: TRBJ1-2
d_gene: TRBD1
abundance: -
v_gene: TRBV12-5

CDR3nt: TGTGCCAGCAGTGCGGGTACCCTAAGCACAGATACGCAGTATTTT
CDR3aa: CASSAGTLSTDTQYF
j_gene: TRBJ2-3
d_gene: -
abundance: few
v_gene: TRBV2

CDR3nt: TGTGCCAGCAGTCTTTCCTCCCGGGCGCGGGTAGATACGCAGTATTTT
CDR3aa: CASSLSSRARVDTQYF
j_gene: TRBJ2-3
d_gene: -
abundance: -
v_gene: TRBV12-3/TRBV12-4

CDR3nt: TGTGCCAGCACGGGAACAAATGTGGAGACCCAGTACTTC
CDR3aa: CASTGTNVETQYF
j_gene: TRBJ2-5
d_gene: -
abundance: once
v_gene: TRBV2

CDR3nt: TGCAGCGTTGGGCGGGGAGGGCAGGGAGAGACCCAGTACTTC
CDR3aa: CSVGRGGQGETQYF
j_gene: TRBJ2-5
d_gene: TRBD2
abundance: few
v_gene: TRBV29-1

CDR3nt: TGTGCCAGCAGTGAAGAGGGGACAGGGGCCTACGAGCAGTACTTC
CDR3aa: CASSEEGTGAYEQYF
j_gene: TRBJ2-7
d_gene: TRBD1
abundance: -
v_gene: TRBV6-1

CDR3nt: TGTGCCAGCAGTTACTCGATTGGGGCCAACGTCCTGACTTTC
CDR3aa: CASSYSIGANVLTF
j_gene: TRBJ2-6
d_gene: -
abundance: medium-sized
v_gene: TRBV6-5